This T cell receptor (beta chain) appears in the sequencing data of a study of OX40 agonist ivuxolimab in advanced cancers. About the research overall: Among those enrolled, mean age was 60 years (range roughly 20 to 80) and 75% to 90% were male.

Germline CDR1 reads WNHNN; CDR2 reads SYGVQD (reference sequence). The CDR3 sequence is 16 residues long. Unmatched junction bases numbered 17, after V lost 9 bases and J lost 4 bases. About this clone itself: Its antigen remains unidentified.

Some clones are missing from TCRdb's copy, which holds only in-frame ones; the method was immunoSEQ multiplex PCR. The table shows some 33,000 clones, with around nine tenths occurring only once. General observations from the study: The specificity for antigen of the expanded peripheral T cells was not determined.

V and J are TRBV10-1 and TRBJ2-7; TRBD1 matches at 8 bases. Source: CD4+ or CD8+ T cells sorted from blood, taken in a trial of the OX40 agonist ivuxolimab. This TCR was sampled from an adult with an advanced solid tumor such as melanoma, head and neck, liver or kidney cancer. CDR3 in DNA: TGCGCCAGACCACCTACTGGACAGGGCCTGGGATACGAGCAGTACGTC. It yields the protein CARPPTGQGLGYEQYV.